This T cell receptor beta chain was documented in a study of spatial heterogeneity in lung cancer (dated by TCRdb to about 2019). Context from the whole study: Beta-chain transcripts were consistently detected in greater numbers than alpha-chain transcripts, which likely reflected higher beta-chain transcript abundance. In tumor regions, TCR transcript counts showed a strong correlation with a T cell transcriptional module score derived from matched bulk RNA-seq. In the raw uncorrected reads, each unique combination of TCR and UMI appeared on average more than ten times. In non-small cell lung cancer, the study made a quantitative comparison of TCR alpha and beta repertoires among multiple tumor regions, matched nontumor lung and blood. The study linked features of the TCR repertoire to counts of nonsynonymous mutations, which were determined by whole-exome sequencing of tumor tissue. At surgery, hundreds of tumor regions, around 67 matched nontumor lung samples and 56 PBMC samples were TCR-sequenced for both alpha and beta chains.

As a fraction of the sample, this clonotype is large (0.1 to 1%). Its antigen is currently not known. No base quality information exists; no much larger clone differs at one position. A distance of 6 bases separates the germline ends of V and J, which lose 6 bases and 1 base respectively. From cysteine to phenylalanine, the CDR3 is 11 amino acids long. Only CDR3 DNA remains: 33 bases, in frame from the first base. As encoded in the germline V gene, CDR1 is SQVTM while CDR2 is ANQGSEA. The library was built by means of 5' RACE. The run used a NextSeq 500. To allow correction of PCR and sequencing errors, the TCR library protocol tagged every TCR cDNA molecule with a unique molecular identifier. On the authors' methods: TCR identification, UMI-based error correction and CDR3 extraction were performed with Decombinator tools. TCRs above a frequency of 2 per 1,000, corresponding to the top 1% of the tumor frequency distribution, were defined as expanded. Expanded tumor TCRs were classed as regional if statistically deemed absent (corrected P<0.05) from at least one tumor region, otherwise ubiquitous. Renyi diversity was computed with the R vegan package after each repertoire had been subsampled 100 times to 5,000 TCRs. To build CDR3 similarity networks, amino acid triplet string-kernel similarity was used, and CDR3s were connected when their pairwise similarity was above 0.82. The public reads were reprocessed in TCRdb via fastp at Q25 and MiXCR, keeping in-frame beta chains. Rows are unified per CDR3 protein, each entry keeping the most common DNA and genes. The V and J calls were not made by the authors but by TCRdb's processing. The sample table records some 2,800 distinct CDR3 sequences; 5.5% to 8% of these occur just once. Of the sample, approximately 11% is held by the ten largest clones.

The sample's time point label is to be understood as: sample taken at primary tumor resection. The donors were more than 60 patients from the lung TRACERx cohort who had early-stage, untreated non-small cell lung cancer. For TCR sequencing, whole RNA was extracted from tumor and nontumor lung tissue, or from cryopreserved PBMC samples, and no cell sorting was done. Only patients with enough RNA available from two or more tumor regions were chosen for TCR sequencing. A lung pathologist reviewed the tumor and adjacent nontumor lung specimens before the specimens were selected. Findings and caveats that apply to the study as a whole: Estimated TCR-seq coverage of tumor T cells was only around 7% for alpha chains and around 14% for beta chains. The tumor nonsynonymous mutation count correlated with the number of expanded intratumoral alpha and beta TCRs. The count of ubiquitous expanded TCRs correlated with the count of ubiquitous nonsynonymous mutations, and the count of regional expanded TCRs correlated with the count of regional nonsynonymous mutations. Confirming at a functional level the hypothesis that regional TCRs recognize regional mutations was considered to require additional single-cell paired TCR alpha and beta sequencing.

The sample in question was lung tumor tissue, obtained at surgery. This receptor was identified in a female donor with early-stage non-small cell lung cancer. The chain uses TRBV29-1 and TRBJ2-5; there is no confident call for the D gene. The CDR3: CSVAVQETQYF. DNA sequence: TGCAGCGTAGCCGTCCAAGAGACCCAGTACTTC.